Below are 32 T cell receptor beta chains sequenced from a single sample in a study of CD8 T cells in Susac syndrome. The RNA input was roughly 0.45 to 1 ug, and it was reverse transcribed with random hexamers. TCRdb reanalysed the immunoSEQ multiplex PCR reads using MiXCR and keeps one entry per CDR3 protein. The repertoire holds about 150,000 distinct CDR3 sequences, with 95% as singletons. Sequenced: CD8+ T cells from PBMCs. All receptors derive from a human donor with multiple sclerosis.

In this sample, this clonotype turned up once. The CDR3 nucleotides read TGTGCCAGCACCCTCGCGGGGTGGGATGAGCAGTTCTTC. This codes for CASTLAGWDEQFF. The chain has TRBV25-1 and TRBJ2-1, with a possible D match to TRBD2 (6 bases). Looked up from germline, CDR1 is MGHDK and CDR2 is SYGVNS. CDR3 size: 13 residues. The ends were cut back, 7 bases at V and 8 bases at J, with 15 bases in the middle.

V usage is TRBV12-3 or TRBV12-4 and J usage is TRBJ1-5; weak D call: TRBD1 (6 bases). Trimming shortened V by 4 bases and J by 1 base, and 17 bases separated the two germline ends. The CDR3 runs 17 residues. The CDR3 nucleotides read TGTGCCAGCAGTTCTTTCGAACAGGGAGGGAGCAATCAGCCCCAGCATTTT. Translating it yields CASSSFEQGGSNQPQHF.

This clonotype is a singleton in its sample. The CDR3 region is CASSLDPDYEQYF. CDR3 coding DNA: TGTGCCAGCAGCCTTGACCCAGACTACGAGCAGTACTTC. The chain joins TRBV7-9 to TRBJ2-7; no definite D call. This CDR3 region has 13 residues. Deletions cut 5 bases from V and 3 bases from J, with 11 bases between. From germline, CDR1 is SEHNR and CDR2 FQNEAQ (reference sequence).

The chain is built from TRBV24-1 and TRBJ2-3; D is perhaps TRBD1 (5 bases). Germline V CDR1 and CDR2: KGHDR, SFDVKD. This CDR3 is built from 16 residues. V lost 1 base to trimming and J lost 2 bases, with 12 bases between them. Here the CDR3 reads CATSDLKGPNTDTQYF. The CDR3 nucleotides read TGTGCCACCAGTGATTTAAAGGGGCCCAACACAGATACGCAGTATTTT.

DNA of the CDR3: TGTGCCAGCAGCCAAGGAAGGGTGTCCTACGAGCAGTACTTC. This gives the protein CASSQGRVSYEQYF. V usage is TRBV3-1 and J usage is TRBJ2-7; D call uncertain. CDR1 LGHDT and CDR2 YNNKEL come from the germline V gene (reference sequence). The V and J ends lost 1 base and 1 base respectively, with 8 bases between them. The CDR3 has 14 amino acids.

This chain uses TRBV30 with TRBJ2-2; 7 bases are shared with TRBD1. This CDR3 region has 13 residues. CDR1 is GTSNPN, CDR2 SVGIG, per germline (reference sequence). V was clipped by 6 bases and J by 1 base; unmatched bases: 2. CDR3 nucleotide sequence: TGTGCCTGTGACAGGGAGAACACCGGGGAGCTGTTTTTT. Its protein product is CACDRENTGELFF.

The rearrangement uses TRBV9 and TRBJ1-2; 10 bases map to TRBD1. CDR1 and CDR2 from the germline V gene are SGDLS and YYNGEE. This CDR3 has 14 residues. V lost 3 bases to trimming and J lost 6 bases; unmatched junction nucleotides: 5. The DNA for the CDR3 is TGTGCCAGCAGCGCTTCGGGACAGGGGAATGGCTACACCTTC. It translates to CASSASGQGNGYTF.

The chain has TRBV3-1 and TRBJ2-2; D gene uncertain. There are 17 residues in the CDR3. The V and J ends lost 0 bases and 6 bases respectively, with 17 bases between them. Germline V gene sequence: CDR1 LGHDT, CDR2 YNNKEL (reference sequence). The CDR3 region is CASSQDGVSSFPGELFF. The CDR3 DNA sequence: TGTGCCAGCAGCCAAGATGGTGTTTCGTCTTTCCCCGGGGAGCTGTTTTTT.

The V gene is TRBV29-1, the J gene TRBJ2-6; D may be TRBD2 (5 bases). CDR3 length: 17 residues. Germline V gene data show CDR1 as SQVTM and CDR2 as ANQGSEA. The V end was cut by 0 bases, the J end by 0 bases, with 12 bases between. CDR3 protein: CSVEEPLGDSGANVLTF. The CDR3 DNA reads TGCAGCGTTGAAGAGCCGCTCGGGGACTCTGGGGCCAACGTCCTGACTTTC.

The V and J genes are TRBV20-1 and TRBJ1-3; 10 bases match TRBD1. V lost 5 bases, J lost 2 bases, and 0 bases stayed unmatched. CDR3 length equals 13 residues. CDR1 and CDR2 (germline): DFQATT, SNEGSKA (reference sequence). The CDR3 bases are TGCAGTGCTGGGACAGGGGCTGGAAACACCATATATTTT. Amino acids: CSAGTGAGNTIYF.

The chain couples TRBV20-1 to TRBJ1-2; D uncertain. The CDR3 runs 16 residues. Trimming left V 1 base short and J 4 bases short, with 19 bases between. The germline V gene encodes CDR1 DFQATT and CDR2 SNEGSKA (reference sequence). CDR3 protein: CSARAPVRRGVYGYTF. In DNA, the CDR3 is TGCAGTGCTAGAGCCCCTGTCCGCCGGGGTGTCTATGGCTACACCTTC.

The V call is TRBV7-9, the J call TRBJ2-3; 10 bases map to TRBD1. Losses at the gene ends were 5 bases for V and 0 bases for J; bases not matched to a gene: 8. This CDR3 comprises 17 residues. Per germline, CDR1 SEHNR and CDR2 FQNEAQ (reference sequence). The CDR3 protein is CASSHETGGWSTDTQYF. For the CDR3, the DNA is TGTGCCAGCAGCCACGAGACAGGGGGCTGGAGCACAGATACGCAGTATTTT.

This chain uses TRBV14 with TRBJ2-3; D is possibly TRBD2 (6 bases). With 4 bases removed from V and 2 bases from J, the gap between germline ends came to 13 bases. CDR3 length: 15 amino acids. Germline assignment: CDR1 SGHDN and CDR2 FVKESK. CDR3 sequence (DNA): TGTGCCAGCAGCCCAATTGGGGGGATCACAGATACGCAGTATTTT. Translated, it gives CASSPIGGITDTQYF.

The chain employs TRBV20-1 and TRBJ2-1, with a possible D match to TRBD1 (5 bases). Trimming cost V 1 base and J 5 bases, with 12 bases left between them. Germline CDR1 and CDR2: DFQATT and SNEGSKA (reference sequence). This CDR3 is built from 14 residues. The CDR3 DNA reads TGCAGTGCTAGAGGAGCGACAGATCACAATGAGCAGTTCTTC. It yields the protein CSARGATDHNEQFF.

The rearrangement uses TRBV11-2 and TRBJ1-4; D not certain. Trimming pared 1 base from V and 4 bases from J, leaving 13 bases between. The CDR3 consists of 16 residues. The germline V gene encodes CDR1 SGHAT and CDR2 FQNNGV. CDR3 sequence (DNA): TGTGCCAGCAGCTTAGTCCTGTCTCGAAATAATGAAAAACTGTTTTTT. Encoded protein: CASSLVLSRNNEKLFF.

The chain couples TRBV7-9 to TRBJ2-7, with 7 positions matching TRBD1. This CDR3 has 15 amino acids. The junction had 7 bases not matched to a gene; V was cut back by 5 bases and J by 0 bases. Per the germline V gene, CDR1 is SEHNR and CDR2 is FQNEAQ (reference sequence). For the CDR3, the DNA is TGTGCCAGCAGCCCAGGGGGTTTAGCCTCCTACGAGCAGTACTTC. It encodes CASSPGGLASYEQYF.

This rearrangement joins TRBV7-9 to TRBJ1-6, with D unresolved. Germline CDR1 SEHNR, CDR2 FQNEAQ (reference sequence). Trimming stripped 0 bases from V and 8 bases from J, with 8 bases between. This CDR3 has 14 residues. The CDR3 DNA reads TGTGCCAGCAGCTTAGCACAGTTTGATTCACCCCTCCACTTT. Protein product: CASSLAQFDSPLHF.

This clonotype has just a few counts. This chain uses TRBV4-1 with TRBJ2-1; the D gene is possibly TRBD1 (6 bases). CDR1 MGHRA and CDR2 YSYEKL come from the germline V gene. Trimming left V 4 bases short and J 4 bases short, with 8 bases between. The CDR3 covers 13 residues. The CDR3: CASSRTAYNEQFF. The CDR3 DNA reads as TGCGCCAGCAGCCGGACAGCTTACAATGAGCAGTTCTTC.

This sequence joins TRBV27 and TRBJ2-5, with D perhaps TRBD1 (5 bases). Trimming removed 2 bases at V and 0 bases at J, with 7 bases between. Germline CDR1 MNHEY, CDR2 SMNVEV (reference sequence). This CDR3 has 14 residues. The CDR3 sequence: CASSLLDNQETQYF. The DNA for the CDR3 is TGTGCCAGCAGTTTACTGGACAACCAAGAGACCCAGTACTTC.

V gene TRBV6-2 or TRBV6-3 combines with J gene TRBJ2-7; possibly TRBD1 for D (6 bases). CDR3 length: 14 amino acids. Germline V gene lookup returns CDR1 MNHEY and CDR2 SVGEGT. The germline V and J ends were trimmed by 4 bases and 5 bases, with 15 bases remaining between them. The CDR3 reads CASSSGTFPHEQYV. The CDR3 DNA reads as TGTGCCAGCAGTTCCGGGACATTCCCGCACGAGCAGTACGTC.

The gene calls are TRBV29-1 and TRBJ1-2; D not resolved. Trimming took 4 bases from V and 4 from J, leaving 10 bases between them. The CDR3 has 12 residues. CDR1 is SQVTM and CDR2 is ANQGSEA in the germline V gene. Here the CDR3 reads CSVGALGYGYTF. For the CDR3, the DNA is TGCAGCGTTGGGGCCTTGGGCTATGGCTACACCTTC.

This chain links TRBV30 with TRBJ1-4; unclear D gene. Trimming removed 2 bases at V and 4 bases at J, with 5 bases between. The CDR3 totals 12 residues. CDR1 is GTSNPN and CDR2 is SVGIG in the germline V gene (reference sequence). The CDR3 bases are TGTGCCTGGAGTTTTAATAATGAAAAACTGTTTTTT. Protein: CAWSFNNEKLFF.

The chain couples TRBV30 to TRBJ2-1, with D tentatively TRBD2 (6 bases). In germline, CDR1 is GTSNPN, CDR2 SVGIG (reference sequence). This CDR3 spans 12 amino acids. Trimming took off 5 bases at V and 10 bases at J, with 15 bases between the two ends. The CDR3 bases are TGTGCCTGGGGGACTCTCAGCGCGGAGCAGTTCTTC. Residues: CAWGTLSAEQFF.

The chain carries TRBV15 and TRBJ2-1, with D uncertain. This CDR3 has 14 amino acids. V was clipped by 0 bases and J by 4 bases, with 7 bases between them. The germline V gene has CDR1 LNHNV and CDR2 YYDKDF (reference sequence). The CDR3 bases are TGTGCCACCAGCAGAGATCCAGATTACAATGAGCAGTTCTTC. Its protein is CATSRDPDYNEQFF.

The chain recombines TRBV5-1 with TRBJ2-5; D is perhaps TRBD2 (6 bases). The germline CDR1 and CDR2 sequences are SGHRS and YFSETQ. The CDR3 has 15 residues. Between the trimmed V and J ends, which lost 0 bases and 2 bases, there was a span of 11 bases. CDR3 bases: TGCGCCAGCAGCTTGGATCTAGGGAGGCAAGAGACCCAGTACTTC. Translated, it gives CASSLDLGRQETQYF.

This clonotype was observed a single time. The CDR3 nucleotides are TGTGCCAGCAGCCAAGATTTTCCACCTGGGAATGAGCAGTTCTTC. The encoded protein is CASSQDFPPGNEQFF. V is TRBV14 and J is TRBJ2-1; D remains unclear. The germline V gene has CDR1 SGHDN and CDR2 FVKESK. V gave up 0 bases and J gave up 7 bases, with 13 bases separating them. The CDR3 extends over 15 amino acids. The whole variable domain, remainder taken from reference TRBV14 and TRBJ2-1, is EAGVTQFPSHSVIEKGQTVTLRCDPISGHDNLYWYRRVMGKEIKFLLHFVKESKQDESGMPNNRFLAERTGGTYSTLKVQPAELEDSGVYFCASSQDFPPGNEQFFGPGTRLTVL.

The chain is built from TRBV5-1 and TRBJ2-1, with TRBD2 identical over 7 bases. The CDR3 length is 16 residues. Per germline, CDR1 SGHRS and CDR2 YFSETQ. DNA of the CDR3: TGCTCCGCCAGCAGATCGGTGGGGAGGGAATACAATGAGCAGTTCTTC. Amino acids: CSASRSVGREYNEQFF. The variable domain in full, with the rest retrieved from reference TRBV5-1 and TRBJ2-1, is KAGVTQTPRYLIKTRGQQVTLSCSPISGHRSVSWYQQTPGQGLQFLFEYFSETQRNKGNFPGRFSGRQFSNSRSEMNVSTLELGDSALYLCSASRSVGREYNEQFFGPGTRLTVL.

V usage is TRBV7-9 and J usage is TRBJ2-1; D is possibly TRBD1 or TRBD2 (5 bases each). The CDR3 runs to 9 residues. V lost 10 bases and J 12 bases, leaving 10 bases between the germline ends. Germline V lookup: CDR1 SEHNR, CDR2 FQNEAQ (reference sequence). The CDR3 loop reads CATQGVQFF. CDR3 coding DNA: TGTGCCACCCAGGGAGTGCAGTTCTTC. Full variable domain (outside the CDR3, taken from reference TRBV7-9 and TRBJ2-1): DTGVSQNPRHKITKRGQNVTFRCDPISEHNRLYWYRQTLGQGPEFLTYFQNEAQLEKSRLLSDRFSAERPKGSFSTLEIQRTEQGDSAMYLCATQGVQFFGPGTRLTVL.

The chain is built from TRBV7-9 and TRBJ2-6; D is unclear. Trimming stripped 2 bases from V and 0 bases from J, with 14 bases between. Germline values: CDR1 SEHNR, CDR2 FQNEAQ (reference sequence). The length of the CDR3 is 18 residues. Here the CDR3 reads CASSLFIPMTSGANVLTF. The CDR3 DNA is TGTGCCAGCAGCTTATTCATACCTATGACCTCTGGGGCCAACGTCCTGACTTTC.

This clonotype was observed a single time. The rearrangement joins TRBV12-3 or TRBV12-4 to TRBJ1-1; D might be TRBD1 (5 bases). This CDR3 is 14 amino acids long. The ends were cut back, 6 bases at V and 1 base at J, with 12 bases in the middle. CDR3 sequence: CASRTIDRNTEAFF. Here the CDR3 DNA reads TGTGCCAGCAGGACGATAGACAGGAACACTGAAGCTTTCTTT.

The genes are TRBV5-6 and TRBJ1-2, with TRBD1 identical over 7 bases. The CDR3 has 14 amino acids. Germline values: CDR1 SGHDT, CDR2 YYEEEE. V lost 0 bases to trimming and J lost 4 bases; unmatched junction nucleotides: 3. The CDR3 protein is CASSLGQGIYGYTF. In DNA form, the CDR3 reads TGTGCCAGCAGCTTGGGACAGGGTATCTATGGCTACACCTTC. The whole variable domain, remainder taken from reference TRBV5-6 and TRBJ1-2, is DAGVTQSPTHLIKTRGQQVTLRCSPKSGHDTVSWYQQALGQGPQFIFQYYEEEERQRGNFPDRFSGHQFPNYSSELNVNALLLGDSALYLCASSLGQGIYGYTFGSGTRLTVV.

The chain has TRBV30 and TRBJ2-5; 8 positions match TRBD1. This CDR3 is built from 16 residues. The germline gives CDR1 GTSNPN, CDR2 SVGIG (reference sequence). After removal of 3 bases from V and 0 bases from J, the junction contained 9 bases not matched to a gene. CDR3 region: CAWSPFHRGYQETQYF. In DNA, the CDR3 is TGTGCCTGGAGCCCCTTCCACAGGGGGTACCAAGAGACCCAGTACTTC.